This TCR beta chain originates from a study of Graves' ophthalmopathy and Graves' hyperthyroidism. From RNA, the CDR3 regions of TCR beta chains were amplified and sequenced. The first-round RT-PCR employed HTBI primers together with the Qiagen OneStep RT-PCR kit. A multiplex PCR was then performed as the second round. MiXCR, run by TCRdb on the multiplex PCR reads, gives a single entry per CDR3 protein. The sample holds 740,000 or so distinct CDR3 sequences; approximately 40% are singletons and the top ten take 40% to 55%. The trim removed 6 bases at V and 0 bases at J, leaving 3 bases unmatched. The CDR3 totals 15 residues. Germline V gene data show CDR1 as LNHDA and CDR2 as SQIVND (reference sequence).

The chain is built from TRBV19 and TRBJ1-5; 9 positions agree with TRBD1. The specimen sequenced was peripheral blood. The TCR comes from an adult man with Graves' ophthalmopathy. In DNA, the CDR3 is TGTGCCAGTAGAGGGGACAGGGATAGCAATCAGCCCCAGCATTTT. Protein sequence: CASRGDRDSNQPQHF.